This is a list of T cell receptor beta chains from one sample in a study of T cell repertoires in cytomegalovirus infection. TCRdb recomputed calls from the reads with MiXCR, one row per CDR3 protein. The profile shows about 260,000 distinct CDR3 sequences, approximately 13% of them singletons. The sample consisted of PBMCs. These receptors were taken from a human donor in good health (CMV status not recorded). Some clones in this sample may be carry-over from other donors' samples. Each CDR3 is given with its conserved first and last residue. D genes are given only for firm matches.

d_call: TRBD2
v_call: TRBV20-1
cdr3_aa: CSARPGLSGRAHEQYF

d_call: TRBD1
v_call: TRBV20-1
cdr3_aa: CSARSGGVGNTEAFF

d_call: .
v_call: TRBV12-3/TRBV12-4
cdr3_aa: CASSEFWTSTDTQYF

d_call: TRBD2
v_call: TRBV7-9
cdr3_aa: CASSDLAVFTGELFF

d_call: .
v_call: TRBV6-4
cdr3_aa: CASSSDFSGNTICF

d_call: .
v_call: TRBV6-5
cdr3_aa: CASSYSGASGANVLTF

d_call: .
v_call: TRBV25-1
cdr3_aa: CASSDSGPKAVETQYF

d_call: TRBD2
v_call: TRBV4-3
cdr3_aa: CASSQDGAGTSGSRTGELFF

d_call: TRBD1
v_call: TRBV20-1
cdr3_aa: CSARDRGFGNTIYF

d_call: .
v_call: TRBV28
cdr3_aa: CASSTSLAGLYGYTF

d_call: .
v_call: TRBV12-3/TRBV12-4
cdr3_aa: CASRTGTVRGTEAFF

d_call: .
v_call: TRBV7-2
cdr3_aa: CASSEVGQETQYF

d_call: .
v_call: TRBV9
cdr3_aa: CASSVETGSQEKLFF

d_call: TRBD2
v_call: TRBV28
cdr3_aa: CASNPLAGGANEQFF

d_call: .
v_call: TRBV7-9
cdr3_aa: CASSLGGRTDTQYF

d_call: .
v_call: TRBV28
cdr3_aa: CASSLRDIGNGYTF

d_call: .
v_call: TRBV15
cdr3_aa: CATSRRGIGGGARETQYF

d_call: TRBD1
v_call: TRBV28
cdr3_aa: CASSLGDRATEQYF

d_call: .
v_call: TRBV9
cdr3_aa: CASSVSQRLSTDTQYF

d_call: TRBD2
v_call: TRBV5-1
cdr3_aa: CASSWGAGDYYF

d_call: .
v_call: TRBV27
cdr3_aa: CASRNVGQSFSNEQFF

d_call: TRBD2
v_call: TRBV6-2/TRBV6-3
cdr3_aa: CASNSLAGGLWSYEQYF